This T cell receptor (beta chain) was recovered during a study of T cells in Graves' hyperthyroidism and ophthalmopathy (dated by TCRdb to the late 2010s). Background for the entire study: Peripheral blood samples were taken at the time of initial diagnosis, prior to any treatment. To identify TCR V-J signatures that set the groups apart, the researchers used a discovery cohort of 90 to 100 patients, made up of 40 to 45 with Graves' ophthalmopathy and about 55 with stable Graves' hyperthyroidism. Prospective prediction of ophthalmopathy was tested in an independent validation cohort of 18 to 20 hyperthyroidism patients and 15 to 17 patients who later progressed to ophthalmopathy. The approximately 98 discovery patients were randomly divided into training and test sets at a 7:3 ratio. The study also compared thyroid tissue and blood T-cell repertoires from more than 5 Graves' hyperthyroidism patients. Following sampling, methimazole starting at 30 mg daily was given to hyperthyroidism patients, and high-dose intravenous methylprednisolone was given to ophthalmopathy patients. The paper describes TCR Vbeta CDR3 sequencing of more than 120 peripheral blood samples, made up of roughly 40 ophthalmopathy patients, 70 to 80 hyperthyroidism patients and roughly 17 progressor patients. Results the study describes overall, beyond this receptor: Most expanded thyroid clonotypes (frequency above 0.001) were also found in blood, which suggests that blood repertoires may mirror thyroid immune responses. No statistical method was used to fix the sample size in advance, and group allocation was not hidden from the investigators. Ophthalmopathy was separated from stable hyperthyroidism by a 13 V-J signature model, with about 88% sensitivity and about 81% specificity obtained in cross-validation and 80%/75% obtained in testing. In validation, the model predicted progression to ophthalmopathy with over 65% sensitivity and less than 80% specificity, a median of around 6.6 months before onset.

In this sample, this clonotype turned up a few times. Its recognized antigen is unknown. Per-base quality was not reported, and no clone a single base away is much larger than it. Ophthalmopathy patients had moderately to severely active disease, Clinical Activity Score of at least 3, NOSPECS grade of at least 4, and duration under 3 months. Patients with uncontrolled infections, other autoimmune diseases, pregnancy or lactation were excluded. Diagnoses relied on clinical symptoms, serum thyroxine and TRAb, thyroid ultrasound and orbital computed tomography. Ficoll-Paque density gradient centrifugation was used to isolate PBMCs from about 9.4 ml of fresh peripheral blood. Total RNA was extracted with Trizol reagent, and quality was checked on an Agilent 2100 Bioanalyzer. Amplification of TCR beta CDR3 regions was carried out from RNA transcripts. The first round of RT-PCR for the TCR CDR3 was performed with the HTBI primer set and the Qiagen OneStep RT-PCR kit. A second multiplex PCR round built the libraries, followed by size selection and purification. Paired-end sequencing of the libraries was performed with 100 bp reads on an Illumina HiSeq2000. Turning to the authors' computational methods: Raw data were processed with SOAPnuke, discarding reads with adapters, uncalled bases, mean Phred below 15, or no exact constant-primer or identifier match. COPE v1.2.5 was used to merge the high-quality paired reads, and each unique nucleotide sequence was defined as a clonotype. MiTCR v1.1 was used to align the clonotypes against IMGT TRBV, TRBD and TRBJ reference segments. Analysis was restricted to V-J combinations with a frequency above 0.0001, which covered about 99% of repertoires. A TCS score was defined as the ratio between F50 (clonal expansion) and ExV (chaos), using BLOSUM62-based TCRdist between CDR3 peptides within each V-J. Welch's t-statistics and random forest reduced around 520 V-J features to 13, which were used in a naive Bayes classifier (R e1071). TCRdb passed the public sequencing reads through fastp at Q25 and MiXCR, retaining productive beta sequences. Here each entry gathers all rows of one CDR3 protein and keeps the most common genes and DNA. The V and J calls here are based on TCRdb, not the publication. The table for this sample lists 350,000 to 400,000 distinct CDR3 sequences; about a fifth of them were counted only once. The ten biggest clones cover 40% of the sample.

CDR1 and CDR2, looked up from the germline V gene, are MNHNS and SASEGT. V sheds 5 bases and J sheds 4 bases, leaving 18 bases between their ends. Reading from cysteine to phenylalanine, the CDR3 counts 16 amino acids. The sequence is cut down to CDR3 DNA, 48 bases in frame from base 1. Sequenced sample: blood. This receptor was taken from a man aged 18 to 30 with Graves' ophthalmopathy. The chain uses TRBV6-1 and TRBJ1-3; TRBD1 could be the D gene, as 6 bases match. The CDR3 loop reads CASSYGTGAGGNTIYF. The DNA sequence follows: TGTGCCAGCAGTTATGGCACGGGGGCCGGGGGAAACACCATATATTTT.